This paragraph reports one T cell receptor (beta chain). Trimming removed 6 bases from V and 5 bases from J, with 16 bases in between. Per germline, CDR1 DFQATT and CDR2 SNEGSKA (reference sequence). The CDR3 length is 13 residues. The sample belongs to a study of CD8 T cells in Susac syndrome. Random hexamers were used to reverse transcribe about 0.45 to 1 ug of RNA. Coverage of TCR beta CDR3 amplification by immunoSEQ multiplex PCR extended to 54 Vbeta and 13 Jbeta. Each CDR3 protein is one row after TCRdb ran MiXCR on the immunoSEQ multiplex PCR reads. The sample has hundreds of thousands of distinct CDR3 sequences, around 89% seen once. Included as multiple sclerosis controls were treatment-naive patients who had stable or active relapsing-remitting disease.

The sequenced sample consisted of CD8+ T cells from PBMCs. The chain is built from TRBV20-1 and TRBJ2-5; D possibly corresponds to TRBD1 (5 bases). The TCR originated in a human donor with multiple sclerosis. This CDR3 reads CSAPVGVRETQYF. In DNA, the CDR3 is TGCAGTGCACCGGTAGGGGTCAGGGAGACCCAGTACTTC.